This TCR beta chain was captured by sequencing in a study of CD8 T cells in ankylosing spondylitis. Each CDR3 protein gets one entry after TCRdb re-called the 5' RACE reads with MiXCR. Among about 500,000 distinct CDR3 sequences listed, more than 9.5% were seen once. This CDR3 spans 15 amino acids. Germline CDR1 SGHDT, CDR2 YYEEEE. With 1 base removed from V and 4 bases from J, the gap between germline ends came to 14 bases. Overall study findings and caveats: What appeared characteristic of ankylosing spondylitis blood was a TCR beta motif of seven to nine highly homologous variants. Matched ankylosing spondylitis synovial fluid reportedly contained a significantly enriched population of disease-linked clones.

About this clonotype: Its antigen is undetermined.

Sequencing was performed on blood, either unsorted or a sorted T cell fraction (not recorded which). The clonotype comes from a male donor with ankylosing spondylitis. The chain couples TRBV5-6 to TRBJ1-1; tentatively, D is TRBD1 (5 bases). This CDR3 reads CASSLMWQGFTEAFF. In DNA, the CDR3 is TGTGCCAGCAGCTTGATGTGGCAGGGATTCACTGAAGCTTTCTTT.